The rows below give T cell receptor beta chains drawn from one sample of a study of CD8 T cells in Susac syndrome. Each CDR3 protein gets one entry after TCRdb re-called the immunoSEQ multiplex PCR reads with MiXCR. The sample consists of about 300,000 distinct CDR3 sequences, 75% to 85% of them appearing once. The specimen sequenced was CD8+ T cells from PBMCs. Receptors originate from a human donor with multiple sclerosis. CDR3s include the opening cysteine and the closing phenylalanine or tryptophan. Fields, in order: CDR3 protein, CDR3 DNA, clone size, D gene, V gene, J gene. D genes are given only for firm matches. Clone size, where shown, is once, few, many, or a class for clones that have expanded.

CDR3aa: CASSLRGNLYEQYF; CDR3nt: TGTGCCAGCAGTTTACGGGGAAATCTTTACGAGCAGTACTTC; abundance: once; d_gene: .; v_gene: TRBV27; j_gene: TRBJ2-7
CDR3aa: CSVEDPGYTDTQYF; CDR3nt: TGCAGCGTTGAAGATCCAGGGTATACAGATACGCAGTATTTT; abundance: .; d_gene: .; v_gene: TRBV29-1; j_gene: TRBJ2-3
CDR3aa: CASSGRAYEQYF; CDR3nt: TGTGCCAGCAGTGGCAGGGCCTACGAGCAGTACTTC; abundance: few; d_gene: .; v_gene: TRBV2; j_gene: TRBJ2-7
CDR3aa: CSAEELSSYNEQFF; CDR3nt: TGCAGTGCTGAAGAGTTGAGCTCCTACAATGAGCAGTTCTTC; abundance: .; d_gene: .; v_gene: TRBV20-1; j_gene: TRBJ2-1
CDR3aa: CSATGQGSYEQYF; CDR3nt: TGCAGTGCTACGGGACAGGGGTCCTACGAGCAGTACTTC; abundance: .; d_gene: TRBD1; v_gene: TRBV20-1; j_gene: TRBJ2-7
CDR3aa: CASSKVPGQGDHKQYF; CDR3nt: TGTGCCAGCAGCAAAGTGCCAGGACAGGGGGATCATAAGCAGTACTTC; abundance: .; d_gene: .; v_gene: TRBV21-1; j_gene: TRBJ2-7
CDR3aa: CASKKQMVNTEAFF; CDR3nt: TGCGCCAGCAAGAAACAAATGGTGAACACTGAAGCTTTCTTT; abundance: .; d_gene: .; v_gene: TRBV5-1; j_gene: TRBJ1-1
CDR3aa: CASSLARSHTYEQYF; CDR3nt: TGTGCCAGCAGTTTAGCCAGGAGCCATACCTACGAGCAGTACTTC; abundance: .; d_gene: .; v_gene: TRBV27; j_gene: TRBJ2-7
CDR3aa: CASSKARRGSTEAFF; CDR3nt: TGTGCCAGCAGCAAAGCCCGTAGGGGAAGCACTGAAGCTTTCTTT; abundance: .; d_gene: .; v_gene: TRBV21-1; j_gene: TRBJ1-1
CDR3aa: CASSFHSAGGPSNEQFF; CDR3nt: TGCGCCAGCAGCTTTCACTCAGCGGGAGGGCCCTCCAATGAGCAGTTCTTC; abundance: .; d_gene: TRBD2; v_gene: TRBV5-1; j_gene: TRBJ2-1
CDR3aa: CSVAEGENYGYTF; CDR3nt: TGCAGTGTCGCGGAGGGTGAGAACTATGGCTACACCTTC; abundance: once; d_gene: .; v_gene: TRBV20-1; j_gene: TRBJ1-2
CDR3aa: CASIVYAATVSYEQYF; CDR3nt: TGTGCCAGCATTGTCTACGCTGCGACAGTCTCCTACGAGCAGTACTTC; abundance: .; d_gene: .; v_gene: TRBV2; j_gene: TRBJ2-7
CDR3aa: CASRWDRATEAFF; CDR3nt: TGTGCCAGTAGATGGGACAGGGCCACTGAAGCTTTCTTT; abundance: .; d_gene: TRBD1; v_gene: TRBV19; j_gene: TRBJ1-1
CDR3aa: CASSLEWPSSYNEQFF; CDR3nt: TGTGCCAGCAGTCTCGAGTGGCCGAGCTCCTACAATGAGCAGTTCTTC; abundance: .; d_gene: .; v_gene: TRBV27; j_gene: TRBJ2-1
CDR3aa: CASSLARQITDTQYF; CDR3nt: TGTGCCAGCAGCTTAGCCAGGCAGATCACAGATACGCAGTATTTT; abundance: few; d_gene: .; v_gene: TRBV7-6; j_gene: TRBJ2-3
CDR3aa: CASSLVRGISSYEQYF; CDR3nt: TGCGCCAGCAGCTTGGTCCGGGGGATTTCGTCCTACGAGCAGTACTTC; abundance: .; d_gene: .; v_gene: TRBV5-1; j_gene: TRBJ2-7
CDR3aa: CASSSSNWPVDNEQFF; CDR3nt: TGTGCCAGCAGTTCTTCTAATTGGCCGGTCGACAATGAGCAGTTCTTC; abundance: .; d_gene: .; v_gene: TRBV12-3/TRBV12-4; j_gene: TRBJ2-1
CDR3aa: CASSPSTGLGGNTIYF; CDR3nt: TGTGCCAGCAGCCCGTCGACAGGGCTTGGTGGAAACACCATATATTTT; abundance: .; d_gene: TRBD1; v_gene: TRBV9; j_gene: TRBJ1-3
CDR3aa: CASSLLPGLAAHNEQFF; CDR3nt: TGTGCCAGCAGCTTACTTCCGGGACTAGCGGCACACAATGAGCAGTTCTTC; abundance: .; d_gene: TRBD2; v_gene: TRBV6-2/TRBV6-3; j_gene: TRBJ2-1
CDR3aa: CSVPGTSGINIYNEQFF; CDR3nt: TGCAGCGTTCCCGGGACTAGCGGGATAAATATCTACAATGAGCAGTTCTTC; abundance: .; d_gene: TRBD2; v_gene: TRBV29-1; j_gene: TRBJ2-1
CDR3aa: CASSPLRELSTDTQYF; CDR3nt: TGTGCCAGCAGCCCCCTAAGGGAGCTTAGCACAGATACGCAGTATTTT; abundance: .; d_gene: .; v_gene: TRBV3-1; j_gene: TRBJ2-3
CDR3aa: CASSQANSGGYEQYF; CDR3nt: TGTGCCAGCAGCCAAGCTAATAGCGGAGGGTACGAGCAGTACTTC; abundance: .; d_gene: .; v_gene: TRBV4-2; j_gene: TRBJ2-7
CDR3aa: CAWSVLGEGESPLHF; CDR3nt: TGTGCCTGGAGTGTACTCGGTGAGGGGGAATCACCCCTCCACTTT; abundance: once; d_gene: .; v_gene: TRBV30; j_gene: TRBJ1-6
CDR3aa: CASSRTLQPYQETQYF; CDR3nt: TGCGCCAGCAGCCGGACACTTCAGCCGTACCAAGAGACCCAGTACTTC; abundance: .; d_gene: .; v_gene: TRBV5-1; j_gene: TRBJ2-5
CDR3aa: CASSALVGGGMNTEAFF; CDR3nt: TGTGCCAGCAGCGCCCTGGTTGGTGGGGGGATGAACACTGAAGCTTTCTTT; abundance: .; d_gene: .; v_gene: TRBV9; j_gene: TRBJ1-1
CDR3aa: CSAEPGLAGQEQYF; CDR3nt: TGCAGTGCTGAACCGGGACTAGCGGGACAGGAGCAGTACTTC; abundance: .; d_gene: TRBD2; v_gene: TRBV20-1; j_gene: TRBJ2-7
CDR3aa: CASTLLQGGNTEAFF; CDR3nt: TGTGCCAGCACCCTACTACAGGGGGGGAACACTGAAGCTTTCTTT; abundance: .; d_gene: TRBD1; v_gene: TRBV28; j_gene: TRBJ1-1
CDR3aa: CASSLLDPVDTQYF; CDR3nt: TGTGCCAGCAGTTTATTGGACCCCGTAGATACGCAGTATTTT; abundance: .; d_gene: .; v_gene: TRBV28; j_gene: TRBJ2-3
CDR3aa: CASSPRTLDEQYF; CDR3nt: TGTGCCAGTAGTCCCCGGACGCTCGACGAGCAGTACTTC; abundance: .; d_gene: .; v_gene: TRBV19; j_gene: TRBJ2-7
CDR3aa: CASSLRRDTEAFF; CDR3nt: TGCGCCAGCAGCCTGAGAAGGGACACTGAAGCTTTCTTT; abundance: .; d_gene: .; v_gene: TRBV10-1; j_gene: TRBJ1-1
CDR3aa: CASSWTSGTYNEQFF; CDR3nt: TGTGCCAGCAGTTGGACTAGCGGAACCTACAATGAGCAGTTCTTC; abundance: .; d_gene: TRBD2; v_gene: TRBV6-5; j_gene: TRBJ2-1
CDR3aa: CSVEGPESTEAFF; CDR3nt: TGCAGCGTAGAGGGTCCCGAGAGCACTGAAGCTTTCTTT; abundance: .; d_gene: .; v_gene: TRBV29-1; j_gene: TRBJ1-1
CDR3aa: CAISEYGTGDTEAFF; CDR3nt: TGTGCCATCAGTGAGTACGGGACAGGGGACACTGAAGCTTTCTTT; abundance: .; d_gene: TRBD1; v_gene: TRBV10-3; j_gene: TRBJ1-1
CDR3aa: CASSLLTSGSSYEQYF; CDR3nt: TGTGCCAGCAGTTTGCTGACTAGCGGGAGTTCCTACGAGCAGTACTTC; abundance: .; d_gene: TRBD2; v_gene: TRBV27; j_gene: TRBJ2-7
CDR3aa: CASRDLGVEAFF; CDR3nt: TGTGCCAGCAGGGATTTAGGGGTTGAAGCTTTCTTT; abundance: .; d_gene: .; v_gene: TRBV6-2/TRBV6-3; j_gene: TRBJ1-1
CDR3aa: CASSLDFFSPSYEQYF; CDR3nt: TGTGCCAGTAGTCTGGACTTTTTCTCCCCATCCTACGAGCAGTACTTC; abundance: .; d_gene: .; v_gene: TRBV19; j_gene: TRBJ2-7
CDR3aa: CASRSGTSGVTDTQYF; CDR3nt: TGTGCCAGCAGATCCGGGACTAGCGGGGTCACAGATACGCAGTATTTT; abundance: .; d_gene: TRBD2; v_gene: TRBV27; j_gene: TRBJ2-3
CDR3aa: CASSLVVLSDNTFF; CDR3nt: TGTGCCAGCAGTTTAGTGGTGTTGTCGGACAATACTTTCTTT; abundance: .; d_gene: .; v_gene: TRBV12-3/TRBV12-4; j_gene: TRBJ1-1
CDR3aa: CASSLEGFGIIANVLTF; CDR3nt: TGCGCCAGCAGCTTGGAAGGGTTCGGTATTATAGCCAACGTCCTGACTTTC; abundance: .; d_gene: .; v_gene: TRBV5-1; j_gene: TRBJ2-6
CDR3aa: CASSLTRGSTEAFF; CDR3nt: TGTGCCAGCAGTCTGACGAGGGGGAGCACTGAAGCTTTCTTT; abundance: .; d_gene: .; v_gene: TRBV6-2/TRBV6-3; j_gene: TRBJ1-1
CDR3aa: CASSYLGAGLLGQFF; CDR3nt: TGTGCCAGCAGTTACTTAGGGGCCGGACTTCTGGGGCAGTTCTTC; abundance: .; d_gene: .; v_gene: TRBV6-2/TRBV6-3; j_gene: TRBJ2-1
CDR3aa: CASSHGVTKQSPLHF; CDR3nt: TGCGCCAGCAGCCACGGGGTTACTAAACAATCACCCCTCCACTTT; abundance: .; d_gene: .; v_gene: TRBV4-3; j_gene: TRBJ1-6
CDR3aa: CATSGLDSYQETQYF; CDR3nt: TGTGCCACCAGTGGTCTGGACTCGTACCAAGAGACCCAGTACTTC; abundance: .; d_gene: .; v_gene: TRBV24-1; j_gene: TRBJ2-5
CDR3aa: CASSVEETQYF; CDR3nt: TGTGCCAGCAGCGTAGAGGAGACCCAGTACTTC; abundance: .; d_gene: .; v_gene: TRBV9; j_gene: TRBJ2-5
CDR3aa: CASSISLDSYNEQFF; CDR3nt: TGTGCCAGTAGTATCTCCCTAGACTCCTACAATGAGCAGTTCTTC; abundance: .; d_gene: .; v_gene: TRBV19; j_gene: TRBJ2-1
CDR3aa: CSARDPSGRAGEQYF; CDR3nt: TGCAGTGCTAGAGATCCGAGCGGGAGGGCCGGGGAGCAGTACTTC; abundance: .; d_gene: TRBD2; v_gene: TRBV20-1; j_gene: TRBJ2-7
CDR3aa: CSALLRGLNPEAFF; CDR3nt: TGCAGTGCCCTTCTTCGGGGGTTAAATCCTGAAGCTTTCTTT; abundance: .; d_gene: .; v_gene: TRBV20-1; j_gene: TRBJ1-1
CDR3aa: CASSPFKAEQFF; CDR3nt: TGTGCCAGCAGCCCCTTTAAAGCTGAGCAGTTCTTC; abundance: .; d_gene: .; v_gene: TRBV28; j_gene: TRBJ2-1
CDR3aa: CATSGGQYNEQFF; CDR3nt: TGTGCCACCTCAGGGGGGCAATACAATGAGCAGTTCTTC; abundance: .; d_gene: .; v_gene: TRBV24-1; j_gene: TRBJ2-1
CDR3aa: CASSLTGLGEAFF; CDR3nt: TGCGCCAGCAGCTTGACTGGACTGGGTGAAGCTTTCTTT; abundance: .; d_gene: .; v_gene: TRBV5-1; j_gene: TRBJ1-1
CDR3aa: CASSAAGGFSYEQYF; CDR3nt: TGTGCCAGCAGCGCCGCCGGGGGTTTCTCCTACGAGCAGTACTTC; abundance: .; d_gene: .; v_gene: TRBV9; j_gene: TRBJ2-7
CDR3aa: CASSLEDRAAGNTEAFF; CDR3nt: TGTGCCAGCAGCTTAGAGGACAGGGCGGCCGGTAACACTGAAGCTTTCTTT; abundance: .; d_gene: TRBD1; v_gene: TRBV7-6; j_gene: TRBJ1-1
CDR3aa: CASSSGTVSNQPQHF; CDR3nt: TGTGCCAGCAGCTCCGGGACGGTTAGCAATCAGCCCCAGCATTTT; abundance: .; d_gene: .; v_gene: TRBV7-9; j_gene: TRBJ1-5
CDR3aa: CSARLAEYEQYF; CDR3nt: TGCAGTGCTAGACTAGCGGAATACGAGCAGTACTTC; abundance: .; d_gene: TRBD2; v_gene: TRBV20-1; j_gene: TRBJ2-7